This T cell receptor (beta chain) was identified during a study of T cell clonality in common variable immunodeficiency. Study findings and constraints: In common variable immunodeficiency, TCR beta chains reportedly carried fewer deletions and N-nucleotide insertions.

This clone was observed a few times. The antigen is unknown. The CDR3 end falls 3 residues outside the read, so it is completed with the germline J gene. Libraries were prepared by immunoSEQ multiplex PCR; TCRdb keeps only in-frame clonotypes and omits some of them. This set yields about 15,000 clones and no singletons; the top ten hold roughly 15%. CDR1 and CDR2 (germline): LNHDA, SQIVND (reference sequence). V gave up 3 bases and J gave up 4 bases, with 11 bases separating them. The CDR3 totals 14 residues. The CVID group had about 15 females and 30 or so males, mean age roughly 40. No CVID subject was ill or on immunomodulatory drugs when sampled. Blood samples were heparinized, about 4.5 to 8.5 ml per donor.

This sequence was found in a human donor with common variable immunodeficiency. The chain combines TRBV19 with TRBJ2-3; D is possibly TRBD2 (5 bases). The sample comprised peripheral blood mononuclear cells. CDR3 protein: CASSIESGPDTQYF. Partial CDR3 DNA: TGTGCCAGTAGTATCGAGAGCGGCCCAGATACG.